Described below is a single T cell receptor beta chain sequence and its context. The record originates from a study of Graves' ophthalmopathy and Graves' hyperthyroidism. For the study at large: Prior to any treatment, peripheral blood was collected at the time of initial diagnosis.

The CDR3 has 15 amino acids. Looked up from germline, CDR1 is SGHTA and CDR2 is FQGNSA. With 4 bases clipped from V and 2 bases from J, the junction kept 8 bases outside the gene matches. Stable hyperthyroid donors showed no ophthalmopathy during 18 months follow-up. Orbital computed tomography, thyroid ultrasound, TRAb, serum thyroxine and clinical symptoms formed the basis of diagnosis. TCR beta CDR3 regions were amplified from RNA transcripts. First-round RT-PCR with HTBI primers preceded a second-round multiplex PCR. Each CDR3 protein gets one entry after TCRdb re-called the multiplex PCR reads with MiXCR. Among about 380,000 distinct CDR3 sequences, just over 15% were seen once, and the ten largest hold roughly 7%.

The origin of this receptor is a woman aged 18-29 years with stable Graves' hyperthyroidism. This chain uses TRBV7-2 with TRBJ2-7, with TRBD2 identical over 7 bases. The material sequenced was peripheral blood. The CDR3 bases are TGTGCCAGCAGCTCGACTAGCCTAGGACCCTACGAGCAGTACTTC. This encodes CASSSTSLGPYEQYF. Supplemented by reference TRBV7-2 and TRBJ2-7, the full variable domain reads GAGVSQSPSNKVTEKGKDVELRCDPISGHTALYWYRQSLGQGLEFLIYFQGNSAPDKSGLPSDRFSAERTGGSVSTLTIQRTQQEDSAVYLCASSSTSLGPYEQYFGPGTRLTVT.